The 19 T cell receptor beta chains below come from one sample, sequenced in a study of blood T cells in healthy people across ages. A second PCR, run for about 7 to 11 cycles, used a sample-barcoded 5' primer plus a J-beta primer mix. TCRdb re-called the 5' RACE reads with MiXCR, one entry per CDR3 protein. The sample holds more than 800,000 distinct CDR3 sequences, around 30% seen once. The sample taken for sequencing was blood. These receptor sequences come from a woman older than 75 in good health.

A few counts support this clonotype. A single base separates this from a much larger clone, so it may be a read error. The chain carries TRBV6-5 and TRBJ2-5; possibly TRBD1 for D (6 bases). The length of the CDR3 is 14 residues. CDR1 is MNHEY, CDR2 SVGAGI, per germline. V lost 6 bases and J 11 bases, leaving 22 bases between the germline ends. The CDR3 DNA is TGTGCCAGCAGCAGCGGACAGATCTACAATGAGCAGTACTTC. This translates into CASSSGQIYNEQYF.

This clonotype was seen at least ten times. V and J are TRBV20-1 and TRBJ1-5, with D hard to call. V was pared by 5 bases and J by 2 bases, with 13 bases between. In germline, CDR1 is DFQATT, CDR2 SNEGSKA (reference sequence). The CDR3 extends over 14 amino acids. CDR3 loop: CSAVASAGNQPQHF. DNA for the CDR3: TGCAGTGCTGTAGCTTCGGCGGGCAATCAGCCCCAGCATTTT.

This clonotype occurred many times. V gene TRBV7-2 combines with J gene TRBJ1-1, with 7 nucleotides matching TRBD1. The CDR3 covers 15 residues. Germline V gene data show CDR1 as SGHTA and CDR2 as FQGNSA. V shed 5 bases and J 2 bases; nucleotides not matched to a gene: 8. CDR3 region: CASSEAGTANTEAFF. The CDR3 nucleotides read TGTGCCAGCAGCGAAGCCGGGACAGCTAACACTGAAGCTTTCTTT.

The chain has TRBV20-1 and TRBJ2-3, with 11 bases that match TRBD2. This CDR3 is built from 15 residues. Germline loops: CDR1 DFQATT, CDR2 SNEGSKA (reference sequence). V shed 6 bases, J shed 5 bases, and the junction held 10 bases outside the gene matches. The CDR3 sequence is CSARLAGGLGDTQYF. The CDR3 DNA is TGCAGTGCGAGATTAGCGGGGGGGCTGGGAGATACGCAGTATTTT.

This clonotype was observed many times. This chain joins TRBV12-3 or TRBV12-4 and TRBJ2-1; 8 nucleotides agree with TRBD2. Trimming took 3 bases from V and 7 from J; bases not matched to a gene: 11. The CDR3 sequence is 16 residues long. CDR3 sequence: CASSLDAGGPRNEQFF. The DNA for the CDR3 is TGTGCCAGCAGTTTGGACGCGGGGGGCCCGCGGAATGAGCAGTTCTTC.

This chain links TRBV6-6 with TRBJ2-2; 10 nucleotides line up with TRBD1. This CDR3 is 15 amino acids long. Germline CDR1 MNHNY, CDR2 SVGAGI (reference sequence). The V segment lost 9 bases and the J segment 4 bases; nucleotides outside the gene matches: 8. This CDR3 reads CASTGQGGGTGELFF. The DNA of the CDR3 is TGTGCCAGTACAGGACAGGGGGGCGGCACCGGGGAGCTGTTTTTT.

The chain couples TRBV12-3 or TRBV12-4 to TRBJ1-1; tentative D call: TRBD1 (6 bases). The CDR3 covers 15 residues. V lost 6 bases, J lost 1 base, and 15 bases lay in between. The CDR3 here is CASSRDTGTNTEAFF. The CDR3 bases are TGTGCCAGCAGCCGGGACACCGGCACGAACACTGAAGCTTTCTTT.

A word on this clonotype: Possible read error: a much larger clone is one base away. CDR3 protein: CAVRAGTNEKLFF. CDR3 DNA: TGTGCCGTCAGGGCAGGGACTAATGAAAAACTGTTTTTT. The chain couples TRBV10-3 to TRBJ1-4; tentatively, D is TRBD1 (5 bases). CDR1 is ENHRY, CDR2 SYGVKD, per germline. There are 13 residues in the CDR3.

This clonotype was recorded at least ten times. The chain recombines TRBV12-3 or TRBV12-4 with TRBJ2-5; 8 bases are a match to TRBD1. The ends lost 3 bases at V and 4 bases at J; junction bases unmatched: 13. This CDR3 spans 17 amino acids. The CDR3 protein is CASSLNSDRVFRETQYF. The DNA for the CDR3 is TGTGCCAGCAGTTTGAACTCGGACAGGGTATTCAGAGAGACCCAGTACTTC.

This clonotype has a count of ten or more. V and J are TRBV5-5 and TRBJ2-4; D is unresolved. Trimming shortened V by 1 base and J by 15 bases, and 20 bases separated the two germline ends. This CDR3 is 14 amino acids long. Germline V lookup: CDR1 SGHKS, CDR2 YYEKEE (reference sequence). CDR3 loop: CASSLSAKPTYLYF. DNA of the CDR3: TGTGCCAGCAGCTTGTCCGCGAAGCCGACATATTTGTACTTC. Drawing the rest from reference TRBV5-5 and TRBJ2-4, the complete variable domain is DAGVTQSPTHLIKTRGQQVTLRCSPISGHKSVSWYQQVLGQGPQFIFQYYEKEERGRGNFPDRFSARQFPNYSSELNVNALLLGDSALYLCASSLSAKPTYLYFGAGTRLSVL.

This clonotype was recorded at least ten times. The J gene is TRBJ2-5, the V gene TRBV12-3 or TRBV12-4; 12 bases are shared with TRBD2. Trimming cost V 5 bases and J 3 bases; bases outside gene matches: 4. The length of the CDR3 is 15 residues. This chain's CDR3 is CASSRTSGKKETQYF. CDR3 nucleotide sequence: TGTGCCAGCAGTCGGACTAGCGGGAAGAAAGAGACCCAGTACTTC.

This clonotype was detected a few times. The genes are TRBV15 and TRBJ1-1, with TRBD1 matching over 7 bases. Germline V gene data show CDR1 as LNHNV and CDR2 as YYDKDF (reference sequence). There are 17 residues in the CDR3. V was pared by 0 bases and J by 4 bases, with 11 bases of the junction left unmatched. The CDR3 region is CATSRDTLQGRGTEAFF. DNA for the CDR3: TGTGCCACCAGCAGAGATACGCTACAGGGGAGAGGCACTGAAGCTTTCTTT.

At least ten counts were recorded for this clonotype. The chain is built from TRBV21-1 and TRBJ2-7; the table's D call of TRBD2 was not tested on the DNA. TRBV21-1 constitutes a pseudogene. There are 16 residues in the CDR3. For the CDR3, the DNA is TGTGCCAGCAGCGATAATGGGGGAGGGAGAGTGTACGAGCAGTACTTC. Amino acids: CASSDNGGGRVYEQYF.

This clonotype was found a few times. A much larger clone is a single base away; this may be a read error. V is TRBV7-9 and J is TRBJ2-3; TRBD2 might be the D (5 bases). V lost 7 bases, J lost 1 base, and 15 bases lay in between. The CDR3 is made up of 15 amino acids. Per germline, CDR1 SEHNR and CDR2 FQNEAQ (reference sequence). The CDR3 DNA follows: TGTGCCAGCAAGGAATTCTCGAGGGGCACAGATACGCAGTATTTT. Translated: CASKEFSRGTDTQYF.

This clonotype was counted ten times or more. The chain employs TRBV11-2 and TRBJ2-1; D is possibly TRBD1 or TRBD2 (5 bases each). Trimming cost V 0 bases and J 4 bases, with 16 bases left between them. CDR3 size: 17 residues. Per the germline V gene, CDR1 is SGHAT and CDR2 is FQNNGV. The CDR3, as DNA: TGTGCCAGCAGCTTAGATTTGGGGGTTCTTGGGTACAATGAGCAGTTCTTC. This gives the protein CASSLDLGVLGYNEQFF.

The table lists this clonotype with a few counts. The chain joins TRBV18 to TRBJ2-7; D is possibly TRBD1 (6 bases). The CDR3 covers 16 residues. From germline, CDR1 is KGHSH and CDR2 LQKENI. V lost 3 bases and J lost 3, with 18 bases in between. The CDR3 is CASSPRRTEADYEQYF. CDR3 in DNA: TGTGCCAGCTCACCTCGACGGACAGAGGCCGACTACGAGCAGTACTTC.

The V call is TRBV28, the J call TRBJ1-2; 7 bases line up with TRBD1. Per the germline V gene, CDR1 is MDHEN and CDR2 is SYDVKM. The CDR3 consists of 14 residues. With 6 bases clipped from V and 4 bases from J, the junction kept 8 bases outside the gene matches. CDR3 sequence reads: CASRSGQDGYGYTF. CDR3 bases: TGTGCCAGCAGGTCAGGACAGGATGGCTATGGCTACACCTTC.

This clonotype was observed many times. The chain joins TRBV29-1 to TRBJ2-5; D is possibly TRBD1 or TRBD2 (5 bases each). Trimming took off 6 bases at V and 0 bases at J, with 17 bases between the two ends. The CDR3 extends over 15 amino acids. Germline-derived CDR1 and CDR2 are SQVTM and ANQGSEA. The CDR3 loop is CSVAPGTANQETQYF. CDR3 nucleotides: TGCAGCGTGGCCCCCGGGACGGCCAACCAAGAGACCCAGTACTTC.

V is TRBV6-2 or TRBV6-3 and J is TRBJ2-4, with a possible D match to TRBD1 (6 bases). The DNA matches TRBJ2-7 better at its end, which makes the J call doubtful. CDR1 is MNHEY, CDR2 SVGEGT, per germline. This CDR3 contains 14 residues. The chain's CDR3 is CASSLGTHGYEQYF. The CDR3 DNA sequence: TGTGCCAGCAGTCTCGGGACACACGGTTACGAGCAGTACTTC.